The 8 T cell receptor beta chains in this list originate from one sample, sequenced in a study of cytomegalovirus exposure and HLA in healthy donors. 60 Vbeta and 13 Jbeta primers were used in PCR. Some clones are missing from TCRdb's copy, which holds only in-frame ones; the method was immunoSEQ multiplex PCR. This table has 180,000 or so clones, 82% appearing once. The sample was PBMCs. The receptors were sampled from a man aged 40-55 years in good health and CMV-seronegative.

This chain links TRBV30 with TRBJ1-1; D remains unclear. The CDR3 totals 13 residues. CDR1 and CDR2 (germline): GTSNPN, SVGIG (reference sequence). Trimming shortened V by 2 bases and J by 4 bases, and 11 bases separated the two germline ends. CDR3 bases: TGTGCCTGGAGTAGCCGGGAGGGCACTGAAGCTTTCTTT. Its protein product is CAWSSREGTEAFF. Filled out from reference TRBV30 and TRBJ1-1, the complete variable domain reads SQTIHQWPATLVQPVGSPLSLECTVEGTSNPNLYWYRQAAGRGLQLLFYSVGIGQISSEVPQNLSASRPQDRQFILSSKKLLLSDSGFYLCAWSSREGTEAFFGQGTRLTVV.

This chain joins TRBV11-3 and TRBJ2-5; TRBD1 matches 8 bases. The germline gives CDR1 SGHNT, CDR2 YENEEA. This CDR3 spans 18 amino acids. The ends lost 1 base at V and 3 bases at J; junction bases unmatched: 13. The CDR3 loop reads CASSLGGFWTGSKETQYF. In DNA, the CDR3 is TGTGCCAGCAGCTTAGGAGGGTTCTGGACAGGGAGCAAAGAGACCCAGTACTTC.

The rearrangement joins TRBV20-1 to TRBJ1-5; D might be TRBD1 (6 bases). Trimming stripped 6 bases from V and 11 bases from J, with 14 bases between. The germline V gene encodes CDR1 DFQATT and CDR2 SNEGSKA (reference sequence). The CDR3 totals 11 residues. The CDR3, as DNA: TGCAGTGCCTTGACAGGCGCGGCCCAGCATTTT. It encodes CSALTGAAQHF.

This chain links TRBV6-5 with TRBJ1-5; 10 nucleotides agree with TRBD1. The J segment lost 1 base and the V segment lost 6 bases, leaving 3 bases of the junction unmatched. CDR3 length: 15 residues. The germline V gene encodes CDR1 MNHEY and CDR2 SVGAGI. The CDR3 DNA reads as TGTGCCAGCAGCCGGGACAGGGGCAGCAATCAGCCCCAGCATTTT. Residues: CASSRDRGSNQPQHF.

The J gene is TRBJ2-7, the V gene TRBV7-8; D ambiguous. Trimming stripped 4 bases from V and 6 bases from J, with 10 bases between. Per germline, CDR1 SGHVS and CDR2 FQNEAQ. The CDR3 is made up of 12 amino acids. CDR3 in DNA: TGTGCCAGCAGCTCCAACCAGCGCGAGCAGTACTTC. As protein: CASSSNQREQYF.

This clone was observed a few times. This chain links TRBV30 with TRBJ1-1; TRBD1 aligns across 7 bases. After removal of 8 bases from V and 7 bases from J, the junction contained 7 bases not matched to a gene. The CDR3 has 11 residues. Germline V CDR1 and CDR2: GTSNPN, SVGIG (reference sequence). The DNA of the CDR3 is TGTGCCCGTGACAGGGTTAATGAAGCTTTCTTT. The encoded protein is CARDRVNEAFF. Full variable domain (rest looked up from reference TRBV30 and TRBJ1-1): SQTIHQWPATLVQPVGSPLSLECTVEGTSNPNLYWYRQAAGRGLQLLFYSVGIGQISSEVPQNLSASRPQDRQFILSSKKLLLSDSGFYLCARDRVNEAFFGQGTRLTVV.

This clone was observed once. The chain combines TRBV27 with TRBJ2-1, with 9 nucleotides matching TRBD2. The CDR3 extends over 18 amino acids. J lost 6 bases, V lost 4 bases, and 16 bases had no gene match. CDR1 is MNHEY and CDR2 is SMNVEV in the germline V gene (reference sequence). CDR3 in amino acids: CASSSGKGLAGRPNEQFF. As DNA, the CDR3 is TGTGCCAGCAGTTCTGGCAAGGGGCTAGCGGGACGCCCCAATGAGCAGTTCTTC.

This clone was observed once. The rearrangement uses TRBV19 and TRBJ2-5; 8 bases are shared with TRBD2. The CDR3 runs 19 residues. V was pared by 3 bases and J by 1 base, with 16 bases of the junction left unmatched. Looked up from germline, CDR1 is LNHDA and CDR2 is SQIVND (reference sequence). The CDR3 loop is CASSIRGGLGNRPQETQYF. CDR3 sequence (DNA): TGTGCCAGTAGTATCCGGGGGGGGCTAGGCAACAGGCCCCAAGAGACCCAGTACTTC.